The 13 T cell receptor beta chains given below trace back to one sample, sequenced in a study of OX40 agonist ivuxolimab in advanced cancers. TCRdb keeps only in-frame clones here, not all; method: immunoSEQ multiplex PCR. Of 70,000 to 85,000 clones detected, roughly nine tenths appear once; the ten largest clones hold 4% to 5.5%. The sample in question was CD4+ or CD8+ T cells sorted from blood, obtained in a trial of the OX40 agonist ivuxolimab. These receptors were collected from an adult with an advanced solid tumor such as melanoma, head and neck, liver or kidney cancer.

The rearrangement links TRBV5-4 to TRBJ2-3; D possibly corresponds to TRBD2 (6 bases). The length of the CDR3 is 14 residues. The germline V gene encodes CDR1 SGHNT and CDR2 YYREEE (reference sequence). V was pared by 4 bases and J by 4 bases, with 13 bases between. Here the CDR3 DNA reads TGTGCCAGCAGCCGCGGGATAGGGCCAGATACGCAGTATTTT. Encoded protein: CASSRGIGPDTQYF.

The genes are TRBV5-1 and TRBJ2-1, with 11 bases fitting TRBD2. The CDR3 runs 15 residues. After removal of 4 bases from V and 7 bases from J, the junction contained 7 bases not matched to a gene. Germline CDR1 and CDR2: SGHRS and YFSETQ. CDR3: CASSTRASGGNEQFF. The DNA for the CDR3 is TGCGCCAGCAGCACCAGAGCTAGCGGGGGGAATGAGCAGTTCTTC.

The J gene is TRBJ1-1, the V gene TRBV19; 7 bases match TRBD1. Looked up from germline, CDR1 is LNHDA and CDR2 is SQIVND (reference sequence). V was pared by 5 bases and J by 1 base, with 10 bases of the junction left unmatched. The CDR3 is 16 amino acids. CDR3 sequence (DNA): TGTGCCAGTAGTCTGTTTTGGAACAGGGGGAACACTGAAGCTTTCTTT. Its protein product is CASSLFWNRGNTEAFF.

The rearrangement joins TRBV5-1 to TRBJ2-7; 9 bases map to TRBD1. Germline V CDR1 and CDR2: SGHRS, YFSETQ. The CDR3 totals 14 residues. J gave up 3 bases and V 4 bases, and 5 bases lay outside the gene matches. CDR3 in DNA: TGCGCCAGCAGCACCGGACAGGGGATCTACGAGCAGTACTTC. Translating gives CASSTGQGIYEQYF. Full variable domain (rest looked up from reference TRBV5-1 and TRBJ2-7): KAGVTQTPRYLIKTRGQQVTLSCSPISGHRSVSWYQQTPGQGLQFLFEYFSETQRNKGNFPGRFSGRQFSNSRSEMNVSTLELGDSALYLCASSTGQGIYEQYFGPGTRLTVT.

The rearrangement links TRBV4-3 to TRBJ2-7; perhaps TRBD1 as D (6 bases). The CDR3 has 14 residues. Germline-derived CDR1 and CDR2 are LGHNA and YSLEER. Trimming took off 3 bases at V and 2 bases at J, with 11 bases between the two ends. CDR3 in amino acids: CASSQGAGPYEQYF. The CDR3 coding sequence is TGCGCCAGCAGCCAGGGGGCCGGCCCCTACGAGCAGTACTTC.

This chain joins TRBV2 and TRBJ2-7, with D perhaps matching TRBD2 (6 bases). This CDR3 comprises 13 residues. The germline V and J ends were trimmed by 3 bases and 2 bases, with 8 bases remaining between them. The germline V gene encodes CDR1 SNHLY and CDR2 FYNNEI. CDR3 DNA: TGTGCCAGCAGTGATAGCGGAACCTACGAGCAGTACTTC. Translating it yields CASSDSGTYEQYF.

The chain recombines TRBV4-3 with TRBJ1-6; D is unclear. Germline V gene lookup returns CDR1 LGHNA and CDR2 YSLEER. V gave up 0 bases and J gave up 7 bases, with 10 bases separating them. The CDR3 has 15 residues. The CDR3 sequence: CASSQDENPNSPLHF. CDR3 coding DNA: TGCGCCAGCAGCCAAGATGAGAACCCGAATTCACCCCTCCACTTT.

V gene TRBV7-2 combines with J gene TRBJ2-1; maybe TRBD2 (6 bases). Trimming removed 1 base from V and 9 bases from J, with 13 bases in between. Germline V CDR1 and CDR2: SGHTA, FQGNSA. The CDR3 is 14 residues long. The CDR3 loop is CASSLGGLVPEQFF. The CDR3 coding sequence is TGTGCCAGCAGCTTAGGGGGACTGGTGCCTGAGCAGTTCTTC.

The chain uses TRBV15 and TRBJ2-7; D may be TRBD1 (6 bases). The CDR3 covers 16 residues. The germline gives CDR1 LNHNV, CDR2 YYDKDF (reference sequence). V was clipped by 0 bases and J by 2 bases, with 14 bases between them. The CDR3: CATSRDPGQTPYEQYF. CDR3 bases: TGTGCCACCAGCAGAGATCCCGGACAGACTCCCTACGAGCAGTACTTC.

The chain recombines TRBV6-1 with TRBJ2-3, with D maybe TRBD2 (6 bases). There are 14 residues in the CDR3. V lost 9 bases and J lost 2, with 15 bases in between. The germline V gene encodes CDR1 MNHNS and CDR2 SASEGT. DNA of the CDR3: TGTGCCAGAGGAGGGGTCGGGCACACAGATACGCAGTATTTT. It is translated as CARGGVGHTDTQYF.

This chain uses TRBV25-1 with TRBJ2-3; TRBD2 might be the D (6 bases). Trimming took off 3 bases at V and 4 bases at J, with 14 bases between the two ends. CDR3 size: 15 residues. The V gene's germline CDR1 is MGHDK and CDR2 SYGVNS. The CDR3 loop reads CASSESAGGADTQYF. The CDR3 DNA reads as TGTGCCAGCAGTGAGTCTGCCGGCGGGGCAGATACGCAGTATTTT.

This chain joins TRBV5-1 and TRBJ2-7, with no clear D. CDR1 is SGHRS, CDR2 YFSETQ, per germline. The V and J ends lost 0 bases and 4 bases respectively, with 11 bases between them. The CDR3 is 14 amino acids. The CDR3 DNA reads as TGCGCCAGCAGCTTGGACGCAGGCTTTTACGAGCAGTACTTC. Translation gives CASSLDAGFYEQYF. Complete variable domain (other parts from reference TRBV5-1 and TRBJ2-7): KAGVTQTPRYLIKTRGQQVTLSCSPISGHRSVSWYQQTPGQGLQFLFEYFSETQRNKGNFPGRFSGRQFSNSRSEMNVSTLELGDSALYLCASSLDAGFYEQYFGPGTRLTVT.

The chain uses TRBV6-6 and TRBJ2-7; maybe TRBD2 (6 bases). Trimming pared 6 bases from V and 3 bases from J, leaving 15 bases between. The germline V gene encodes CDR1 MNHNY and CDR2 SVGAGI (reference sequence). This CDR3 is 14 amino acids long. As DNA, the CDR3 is TGTGCCAGCAGCCGAGGACGGGGGATCTACGAGCAGTACTTC. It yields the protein CASSRGRGIYEQYF.